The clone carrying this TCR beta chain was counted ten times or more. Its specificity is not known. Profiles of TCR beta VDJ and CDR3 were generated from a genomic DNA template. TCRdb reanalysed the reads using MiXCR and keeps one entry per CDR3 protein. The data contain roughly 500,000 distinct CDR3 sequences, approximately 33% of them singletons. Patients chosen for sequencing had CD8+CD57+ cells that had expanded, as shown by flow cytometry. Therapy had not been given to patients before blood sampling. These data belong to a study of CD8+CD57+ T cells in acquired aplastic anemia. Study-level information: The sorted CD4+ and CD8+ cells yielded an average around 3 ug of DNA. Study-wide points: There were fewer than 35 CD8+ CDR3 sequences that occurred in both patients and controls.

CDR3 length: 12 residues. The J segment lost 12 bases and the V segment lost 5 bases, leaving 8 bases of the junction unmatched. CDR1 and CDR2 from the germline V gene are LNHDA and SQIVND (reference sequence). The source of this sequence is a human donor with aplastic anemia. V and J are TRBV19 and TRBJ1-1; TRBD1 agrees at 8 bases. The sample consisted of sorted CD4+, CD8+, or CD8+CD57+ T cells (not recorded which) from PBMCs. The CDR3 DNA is TGTGCCAGTAGTTTTGGACAGGGAAGGACTTTCTTT. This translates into CASSFGQGRTFF.